Following are 26 T cell receptor beta chains from one sample sequenced in a study of beta chain features in type 1 diabetes. Every isolated RNA sample was fully reverse transcribed, so sequencing captured expressed TCRB transcripts. Sequenced by immunoSEQ multiplex PCR; TCRdb stores in-frame clones only, minus some. The sample carries 300,000 to 350,000 clones, roughly 21% recorded once. Sequenced sample: naive CD4+ T cells from blood. The receptor source for this set is a woman between 18 and 29 years old in good health.

This clone has just a few counts. The chain carries TRBV5-6 and TRBJ2-1; 9 positions agree with TRBD1. Germline V gives CDR1 SGHDT, CDR2 YYEEEE. Trimming took 0 bases from V and 10 from J; bases not matched to a gene: 5. This CDR3 region has 14 residues. The CDR3 sequence: CASSLVGQGKEQFF. CDR3 bases: TGTGCCAGCAGCTTGGTGGGACAGGGAAAGGAGCAGTTCTTC.

In this sample, this clone turned up a few times. In DNA, the CDR3 is TGTGCCAGCTCACCAACAACAGATACGCAGTATTTT. Its protein product is CASSPTTDTQYF. The chain joins TRBV18 to TRBJ2-3; the D is unclear. This CDR3 has 12 residues. V was clipped by 2 bases and J by 3 bases, with 3 bases between them. Germline CDR1 KGHSH, CDR2 LQKENI.

CDR3 coding DNA: TGTGCCAGTAGTACCACCCGAGATACTGAAGCTTTCTTT. This codes for CASSTTRDTEAFF. The V call is TRBV19, the J call TRBJ1-1; D call uncertain. CDR3 length: 13 amino acids. Germline V gene sequence: CDR1 LNHDA, CDR2 SQIVND (reference sequence). Trimming cost V 4 bases and J 5 bases, with 11 bases left between them.

This sequence joins TRBV5-4 and TRBJ2-1; D is unresolved. The germline CDR1 and CDR2 sequences are SGHNT and YYREEE (reference sequence). V dropped 5 bases and J dropped 0 bases, with 15 bases sitting between them. The CDR3 contains 16 residues. The CDR3 region has the DNA TGTGCCAGCAGTAATGCCCCTTCGAGCTCCTACAATGAGCAGTTCTTC. It yields the protein CASSNAPSSSYNEQFF.

This clone was observed a handful of times. Compared with germline, one end of the junction differs, possibly owing to a read error. The same CDR3 can be traced to other DNA sequences in this sample. The rearrangement joins TRBV7-2 to TRBJ2-5; TRBD2 matches 11 bases. The CDR3 runs 14 residues. Germline CDR1 and CDR2: SGHTA and FQGNSA. CDR3 in DNA: TGTGCCAGCAGCCTAGCGGGGGGTCAAGAGACCCAGTACTTC. It yields the protein CASSLAGGQETQYF.

There are a few counts of this clone. The chain recombines TRBV29-1 with TRBJ1-1, with 8 nucleotides matching TRBD1. V trimming: 7 bases; J trimming: 4 bases; junction bases outside the gene matches: 8. The CDR3 has 13 residues. Germline V lookup: CDR1 SQVTM, CDR2 ANQGSEA. The chain's CDR3 is CSARGRLGTEAFF. CDR3 in DNA: TGCAGCGCCAGGGGGCGTTTGGGCACTGAAGCTTTCTTT.

This clone was seen a handful of times. The chain uses TRBV5-1 and TRBJ2-7; 9 bases fit TRBD1. Germline V gene lookup returns CDR1 SGHRS and CDR2 YFSETQ. The CDR3 is 15 amino acids. The V segment lost 0 bases and the J segment 6 bases; nucleotides outside the gene matches: 7. The CDR3 region is CASSLARDRVLEQYF. CDR3 bases: TGCGCCAGCAGCTTGGCCCGGGACAGGGTACTCGAGCAGTACTTC.

V is TRBV4-1 and J is TRBJ2-7; possibly TRBD2 for D (6 bases). Trimming removed 4 bases from V and 4 bases from J, with 20 bases in between. This CDR3 region has 16 residues. Germline lookup yields CDR1 MGHRA and CDR2 YSYEKL. CDR3 loop: CASSLRRGSGKYEQYF. The DNA of the CDR3 is TGCGCCAGCAGCCTTAGGAGGGGTAGCGGAAAATACGAGCAGTACTTC.

Points on this clone: A read error may produce the germline difference seen at one junction end. The chain employs TRBV7-7 and TRBJ2-2, with TRBD1 matching over 8 bases. Germline loops: CDR1 SSHAT, CDR2 FNYEAQ (reference sequence). CDR3 length equals 14 residues. In DNA form, the CDR3 reads TGTGCTAGCAGCTCTGGACAGGGAACCGGGGAGCTGTTTTTT. Translated, it gives CASSSGQGTGELFF.

This clone has a handful of counts. This sample also contains other DNA sequences that code for the same CDR3. The chain recombines TRBV2 with TRBJ2-5, with D hard to call. This CDR3 is built from 11 residues. From germline, CDR1 is SNHLY and CDR2 FYNNEI. V was shortened by 4 bases and J by 4 bases, with 4 bases between the two germline ends. CDR3 loop: CASSALETQYF. The CDR3 bases are TGTGCCAGCAGTGCGTTAGAGACCCAGTACTTC. The whole variable domain, filled in from reference TRBV2 and TRBJ2-5, reads EPEVTQTPSHQVTQMGQEVILRCVPISNHLYFYWYRQILGQKVEFLVSFYNNEISEKSEIFDDQFSVERPDGSNFTLKIRSTKLEDSAMYFCASSALETQYFGPGTRLLVL.

The chain has TRBV29-1 and TRBJ1-1; TRBD1 is a possible D gene (5 bases). Germline V gives CDR1 SQVTM, CDR2 ANQGSEA. V gave up 7 bases and J gave up 5 bases, with 20 bases separating them. The CDR3 totals 14 residues. The CDR3 sequence: CSGREGRRGTEAFF. In DNA form, the CDR3 reads TGCAGCGGGCGGGAGGGGCGGCGGGGTACTGAAGCTTTCTTT.

The V and J genes are TRBV30 and TRBJ2-7; 7 positions agree with TRBD1. The CDR3 totals 13 residues. Trimming cost V 5 bases and J 3 bases; bases outside gene matches: 7. CDR1 GTSNPN and CDR2 SVGIG come from the germline V gene (reference sequence). The CDR3 bases are TGTGCCTGGGCAGGGGGTTTCATCTACGAGCAGTACTTC. Translated, it gives CAWAGGFIYEQYF.

This clone was recorded a few times. The rearrangement joins TRBV7-8 to TRBJ2-1; D is unresolved. CDR3 size: 11 residues. The V gene's germline CDR1 is SGHVS and CDR2 FQNEAQ. V lost 4 bases and J lost 10, with 8 bases in between. The CDR3 nucleotides read TGTGCCAGCAGCTCCACACCAGAGCAGTTCTTC. Translation: CASSSTPEQFF.

V usage is TRBV4-2 and J usage is TRBJ2-1; 11 nucleotides align to TRBD2. The CDR3 contains 16 residues. V lost 1 base, J lost 9 bases, and 8 bases stayed unmatched. CDR1 and CDR2 (germline): LGHNA, YNFKEQ. CDR3 sequence reads: CASSQVLAGGRGEQFF. The CDR3 nucleotides are TGTGCCAGCAGCCAAGTCCTAGCGGGGGGTCGGGGTGAGCAGTTCTTC.

This clone was picked up a small number of times. J is TRBJ2-7 and V is TRBV28; D is unresolved. Trimming stripped 6 bases from V and 2 bases from J, with 11 bases between. The CDR3 spans 13 residues. The germline V gene encodes CDR1 MDHEN and CDR2 SYDVKM. This CDR3 is CASRARLPYEQYF. CDR3 sequence (DNA): TGTGCCAGCAGGGCCCGACTGCCCTACGAGCAGTACTTC.

V is TRBV10-3 and J is TRBJ2-3; TRBD1 is a possible D gene (5 bases). CDR3 length: 13 residues. Per the germline V gene, CDR1 is ENHRY and CDR2 is SYGVKD. The V end lost 0 bases, the J end lost 5 bases, and 6 bases lay between the germline ends. CDR3 nucleotide sequence: TGTGCCATCAGTGAGTCGACAGTAGATACGCAGTATTTT. Translation gives CAISESTVDTQYF.

The J gene is TRBJ2-5, the V gene TRBV30, with 11 bases that match TRBD2. In germline, CDR1 is GTSNPN, CDR2 SVGIG (reference sequence). V was clipped by 0 bases and J by 5 bases; unmatched bases: 8. CDR3 length: 16 residues. The CDR3 protein is CAWSVITSGSRETQYF. CDR3 nucleotides: TGTGCCTGGAGTGTAATCACTAGCGGGAGTCGCGAGACCCAGTACTTC.

This clone turned up a few times. The V call is TRBV30, the J call TRBJ1-2; D possibly corresponds to TRBD1 (6 bases). This CDR3 spans 19 amino acids. Germline assignment: CDR1 GTSNPN and CDR2 SVGIG (reference sequence). Trimming pared 0 bases from V and 0 bases from J, leaving 23 bases between. The CDR3 DNA is TGTGCCTGGAGTGTCTTCGGGGGGGCGAGGGGCAGCTCTAACTATGGCTACACCTTC. It translates to CAWSVFGGARGSSNYGYTF.

This clone occurred a few times. V gene TRBV11-2 combines with J gene TRBJ2-1; D not resolved. The length of the CDR3 is 14 residues. Germline values: CDR1 SGHAT, CDR2 FQNNGV. V was pared by 5 bases and J by 5 bases, with 13 bases between. In DNA, the CDR3 is TGTGCCAGCAGCCCCCCCGTCCGTAACAATGAGCAGTTCTTC. It encodes CASSPPVRNNEQFF.

The J gene is TRBJ1-6, the V gene TRBV4-2; D is ambiguous. This CDR3 is 14 amino acids long. Germline V CDR1 and CDR2: LGHNA, YNFKEQ. The V and J ends lost 1 base and 6 bases respectively, with 7 bases between them. CDR3 coding DNA: TGTGCCAGCAGCCAAGGACGGAGTAATTCACCCCTCCACTTT. Translating it yields CASSQGRSNSPLHF.

V gene TRBV5-1 combines with J gene TRBJ1-2, with a possible D match to TRBD1 (5 bases). The V gene lost 0 bases and the J gene lost 2 bases, with 11 bases spanning the gap. The CDR3 spans 15 residues. Germline-derived CDR1 and CDR2 are SGHRS and YFSETQ. CDR3 DNA sequence: TGCGCCAGCAGCTTGGCCTTTGCAGGGAACTATGGCTACACCTTC. It specifies CASSLAFAGNYGYTF.

This chain links TRBV5-1 with TRBJ2-2; 7 bases match TRBD1. With 4 bases clipped from V and 5 bases from J, the junction kept 5 bases outside the gene matches. The CDR3 consists of 14 residues. Germline V CDR1 and CDR2: SGHRS, YFSETQ. The CDR3 DNA is TGCGCCAGCAGCCCCGGACAGGAAACCGGGGAGCTGTTTTTT. Translated: CASSPGQETGELFF.

The sample holds a few counts of this clone. The gene calls are TRBV10-2 and TRBJ2-7, with D possibly being TRBD1 (5 bases). V lost 3 bases to trimming and J lost 3 bases, with 12 bases between them. The CDR3 length is 14 residues. CDR1 and CDR2 (germline): WSHSY, SAAADI. The CDR3 loop reads CASSEPGHVYEQYF. Written as DNA, the CDR3 is TGCGCCAGCAGTGAACCCGGACACGTCTACGAGCAGTACTTC.

Here the CDR3 DNA reads TGTGCCTGGAACGTACTAGGAGATATGGAGAATGAGCAGTTCTTC. This encodes CAWNVLGDMENEQFF. V gene TRBV30 combines with J gene TRBJ2-1; TRBD2 might be the D (5 bases). The CDR3 runs to 15 residues. Trimming stripped 4 bases from V and 7 bases from J, with 20 bases between. Per germline, CDR1 GTSNPN and CDR2 SVGIG (reference sequence).

This clone was counted between two and nine times. This chain joins TRBV19 and TRBJ1-2; 9 positions match TRBD1. The V and J ends lost 2 bases and 7 bases, in that order; junction bases with no gene match: 8. Germline V gives CDR1 LNHDA, CDR2 SQIVND (reference sequence). The CDR3 runs to 15 residues. CDR3 sequence reads: CASSISAGTGFGYTF. Here the CDR3 DNA reads TGTGCCAGTAGTATATCGGCCGGGACAGGGTTTGGCTACACCTTC. Complete variable domain (other parts from reference TRBV19 and TRBJ1-2): DGGITQSPKYLFRKEGQNVTLSCEQNLNHDAMYWYRQDPGQGLRLIYYSQIVNDFQKGDIAEGYSVSREKKESFPLTVTSAQKNPTAFYLCASSISAGTGFGYTFGSGTRLTVV.

The rearrangement links TRBV7-9 to TRBJ2-2; the D is unclear. The CDR3 is 13 residues long. In germline, CDR1 is SEHNR, CDR2 FQNEAQ (reference sequence). The ends were cut back, 3 bases at V and 6 bases at J, with 8 bases in the middle. The CDR3 loop reads CASSFLGPGELFF. The CDR3 region has the DNA TGTGCCAGCAGCTTCCTCGGTCCCGGGGAGCTGTTTTTT.